Ten or more counts support the clone carrying this TCR beta chain. The data were obtained in a study of Graves' ophthalmopathy and Graves' hyperthyroidism. The germline gives CDR1 KGHDR, CDR2 SFDVKD. Trimming pared 5 bases from V and 2 bases from J, leaving 18 bases between. The CDR3 contains 16 residues. RNA served as the template for amplifying TCR beta CDR3 regions. HTBI primers primed a first-round RT-PCR, and a second-round multiplex PCR followed. TCRdb reprocessed the multiplex PCR reads with MiXCR, giving one entry per CDR3 protein. The repertoire holds 200,000 to 250,000 distinct CDR3 sequences, with roughly a fifth as singletons. Ophthalmopathic donors had moderate-to-severe activity, CAS ≥3 and NOSPECS ≥4, with disease that had lasted under 3 months. If patients had other autoimmune diseases, uncontrolled infections, pregnancy or lactation, they were excluded. Diagnosis was based on clinical symptoms, serum thyroxine, TRAb, thyroid ultrasound and orbital computed tomography.

The rearrangement joins TRBV24-1 to TRBJ2-7; the D gene is possibly TRBD2 (5 bases). This receptor was obtained from a woman between 50 and 59 years old with Graves' ophthalmopathy. Sequencing used peripheral blood. CDR3 DNA sequence: TGTGCCACCAGTGTGGCCGGGCCAAGGAGGACCTACGAGCAGTACTTC. It yields the protein CATSVAGPRRTYEQYF.